Listed below are T cell receptor beta chains from one sample, sequenced in a study of blood T cell repertoires in COVID-19. The repertoire was sequenced with immunoSEQ multiplex PCR; TCRdb's copy has only in-frame clones and lacks some. The repertoire includes 350,000 to 400,000 clones, 90% to 95% of them detected once, and 0.7% to 0.95% sits in the top ten. The specimen was PBMCs or T cells enriched from blood (not recorded which). The receptor set was obtained from a woman aged 40 to 49 who had been exposed to COVID-19. Each CDR3 is given with its conserved first and last residue. D genes are given only for firm matches. Not all rows give a size; the values are once, few, many and, for expanded clones, a class.

TRBJ1-4 TRBV15 - - 16 CATSRSSGATNEKLFF TGTGCCACCAGCAGAAGCTCAGGGGCCACTAATGAAAAACTGTTTTTT
TRBJ1-1 TRBV12-5 - - 14 CASGLANRATEAFF TGTGCTAGTGGTTTGGCGAACAGGGCGACTGAAGCTTTCTTT
TRBJ1-5 TRBV30 - - 13 CAWSARGLQPQHF TGTGCCTGGAGTGCTAGGGGGTTACAGCCCCAGCATTTT
TRBJ2-2 TRBV4-1 once TRBD2 16 CASSQSRLAGGGELFF TGCGCCAGCAGCCAGTCAAGGTTAGCGGGCGGCGGGGAGCTGTTTTTT
TRBJ1-6 TRBV6-5 - - 13 CASRAAGRSPLHF TGTGCCAGCAGAGCCGCGGGGCGGTCACCCCTCCACTTT
TRBJ1-6 TRBV10-2 - - 14 CASSEGRGGSPLHF TGCGCCAGCAGTGAGGGTCGAGGGGGTTCACCCCTCCACTTT
TRBJ1-5 TRBV2 - - 19 CASRGEQGKRLGGNQPQHF TGTGCCAGCAGGGGGGAACAGGGCAAACGCCTGGGGGGCAATCAGCCCCAGCATTTT
TRBJ1-2 TRBV12-3/TRBV12-4 - - 13 CASRSDSYYGYTF TGTGCCAGCAGATCCGACAGTTACTATGGCTACACCTTC
TRBJ1-4 TRBV3-1/TRBV3-2 - - 12 CASSQLNEKLFF TGTGCCAGCAGCCAATTAAATGAAAAACTGTTTTTT
TRBJ2-5 TRBV4-1 - - 16 CASSQIRVMSQETQYF TGCGCCAGCAGCCAAATCAGGGTTATGAGCCAAGAGACCCAGTACTTC
TRBJ1-6 TRBV5-1 - TRBD1 16 CASSLEGTGNNSPLHF TGCGCCAGCAGCTTGGAGGGGACAGGGAATAATTCACCCCTCCACTTT
TRBJ1-3 TRBV13 - - 15 CASSPRQSSGNTIYF TGTGCCAGCAGCCCGAGACAGAGCTCTGGAAACACCATATATTTT
TRBJ1-1 TRBV18 - - 13 CASSPGPNTEAFF TGTGCCAGCTCCCCGGGTCCGAACACTGAAGCTTTCTTT
TRBJ2-3 TRBV3-1/TRBV3-2 - TRBD2 15 CASSQAGGPTDTQYF TGTGCCAGCAGCCAGGCGGGAGGCCCCACAGATACGCAGTATTTT
TRBJ1-1 TRBV29-1 - - 13 CSGQRELYTEAFF TGCAGCGGGCAGAGGGAACTCTACACTGAAGCTTTCTTT
TRBJ1-5 TRBV30 - TRBD1 17 CAWSQNPPRGSNQPQHF TGTGCCTGGAGTCAAAACCCTCCCAGGGGGAGTAATCAGCCCCAGCATTTT
TRBJ1-2 TRBV19 - - 10 CASWASGYTF TGTGCCAGTTGGGCCTCTGGCTACACCTTC
TRBJ2-1 TRBV7-3 - TRBD2 15 CASSLRTSGINEQFF TGTGCCAGCAGCTTAAGGACTAGCGGGATTAATGAGCAGTTCTTC
TRBJ1-4 TRBV5-1 - - 15 CASSLAGGDSEKLFF TGCGCCAGCAGCTTGGCGGGGGGCGATAGTGAAAAACTGTTTTTT
TRBJ1-5 TRBV30 - - 13 CAWSQSGNQPQHF TGTGCCTGGAGCCAGTCGGGGAATCAGCCCCAGCATTTT
TRBJ2-7 TRBV3-1/TRBV3-2 - TRBD1 14 CASSQVQGAFEQYF TGTGCCAGCAGCCAAGTCCAGGGGGCCTTCGAGCAGTACTTC
TRBJ2-1 TRBV11-2 - TRBD2 16 CASSSRFSGGAYEQFF TGTGCCAGCAGCTCCCGGTTCAGCGGGGGGGCCTATGAGCAGTTCTTC